What follows describes a single T cell receptor beta chain. Its antigen is unknown. RNA transcripts were the source from which TCR beta CDR3 regions were amplified. After a first-round RT-PCR with HTBI primers, a second-round multiplex PCR was run. TCRdb fed the multiplex PCR reads into MiXCR, producing one record per CDR3 protein. The repertoire holds roughly 610,000 distinct CDR3 sequences, with about 20% as singletons. The data originate from a study of Graves' ophthalmopathy and Graves' hyperthyroidism. General observations from the study: The model achieved 70.59% sensitivity and about 76% specificity for ophthalmopathy progression. Discrimination between ophthalmopathy and stable hyperthyroidism by a 13-signature model showed about 89% sensitivity and about 84% specificity.

Among the hyperthyroidism patients, all were newly diagnosed, aged 18 to 65, with under 2 months' duration. Lactation, pregnancy, uncontrolled infections and other autoimmune diseases were all grounds for excluding patients. Sample: peripheral blood. The receptor's source is a woman between 18 and 29 years old with stable Graves' hyperthyroidism. Some clones in this sample may be carry-over from other donors' samples.

For the CDR3, the DNA is TGTGCCATCAATATACAGGGGCCACCTACCGGGGAGCTGTTTTTT. Encoded protein: CAINIQGPPTGELFF. The V and J genes are TRBV10-3 and TRBJ2-2; 7 bases line up with TRBD1. The germline V gene has CDR1 ENHRY and CDR2 SYGVKD. After removal of 7 bases from V and 5 bases from J, the junction contained 10 bases not matched to a gene. The CDR3 extends over 15 amino acids.